These T cell receptor beta chains were read from a single sample in a study of cytomegalovirus exposure and HLA in healthy donors. Assay: immunoSEQ multiplex PCR; the TCRdb copy retains only in-frame clones and omits some. The sample holds around 150,000 clones, roughly 91% seen once. Input material: PBMCs. The receptor source for this set is a man between 18 and 29 years old in good health and CMV-seronegative. CDR3s leave out the opening cysteine and the closing phenylalanine or tryptophan. Clone size appears in some rows only: once, few, many, or a class for an expanded clone.

length | J | V | size | CDR3
14 | TRBJ2-3 | TRBV6-6 | - | ASTLTRGGRTDTQY
14 | TRBJ2-1 | TRBV7-9 | - | ASSLGLAQHYWEQF
11 | TRBJ2-7 | TRBV5-6 | - | ASSLAGAHEQY
12 | TRBJ1-5 | TRBV28 | once | ASSFFQGGQPQH
10 | TRBJ1-2 | TRBV28 | - | ASSTANYGYT
11 | TRBJ2-7 | TRBV6-5 | once | ASRTGVAYEQY
14 | TRBJ2-3 | TRBV18 | - | ASSPLEAGGPHTQY
13 | TRBJ2-1 | TRBV18 | - | ASSPVAEQYNEQF
10 | TRBJ1-5 | TRBV28 | - | ASRFSNQPQH
13 | TRBJ2-1 | TRBV6-1 | - | ASSPLGRRGNEQF
11 | TRBJ2-3 | TRBV4-2 | once | ASQEGEADTQY
15 | TRBJ2-6 | TRBV7-2 | - | ASSSRTRGSGANVLT
13 | TRBJ1-4 | TRBV6-5 | once | ASRSQQGTGEKLF
15 | TRBJ2-3 | TRBV7-9 | - | ASRGLAGGLFTDTQY
10 | TRBJ1-2 | TRBV28 | - | ATGTANYGYT
17 | TRBJ2-5 | TRBV11-2 | - | ASSLDGSRRGVLLETQY